This TCR beta chain is from a study of OX40 agonist ivuxolimab in advanced cancers. This clone came up a few times. V was cut by 1 base and J by 1 base, with 8 bases left in between. The CDR3 contains 15 residues. In germline, CDR1 is SGDLS, CDR2 YYNGEE. Sequenced by immunoSEQ multiplex PCR; TCRdb stores in-frame clones only, minus some. This repertoire shows some 80,000 clones, approximately 92% found once; its top ten account for about 8%. The receptor comes from an adult with an advanced solid tumor such as melanoma, head and neck, liver or kidney cancer. The input for sequencing was CD4+ or CD8+ T cells sorted from blood, taken in a trial of the OX40 agonist ivuxolimab. This chain links TRBV9 with TRBJ2-2; the D is unclear. CDR3 nucleotide sequence: TGTGCCAGCAGCGTACGAACAGAGAACACCGGGGAGCTGTTTTTT. It yields the protein CASSVRTENTGELFF.